What follows are 30 T cell receptor beta chains derived from one specimen sequenced in a study of identical twins. TCRdb called the 5' RACE reads again in MiXCR, with one record for every CDR3 protein. Of roughly 690,000 distinct CDR3 sequences in the sample, 21% were seen once. Separately, the same data were catalogued under a study of T cells expressing NK-cell markers.

The sequenced sample consisted of PBMCs. Receptors originate from a young woman in good health.

In its sample, this clonotype was seen a few times. The rearrangement links TRBV20-1 to TRBJ1-1; 9 bases agree with TRBD1. The CDR3 totals 15 residues. The V and J ends lost 3 bases and 5 bases, in that order; junction bases with no gene match: 10. Germline CDR1 is DFQATT and CDR2 is SNEGSKA (reference sequence). CDR3 in DNA: TGCAGTGCTAGCCCACCGGGACAGGGAGTGACTGAAGCTTTCTTT. It is translated as CSASPPGQGVTEAFF.

The chain couples TRBV5-1 to TRBJ2-1; a possible D gene is TRBD2 (6 bases). The CDR3 is 15 amino acids. The germline gives CDR1 SGHRS, CDR2 YFSETQ. The V end was cut by 4 bases, the J end by 7 bases, with 18 bases between. CDR3 nucleotide sequence: TGCGCCAGCAGCATCCGACTAGATCTGGGGAATGAGCAGTTCTTC. This codes for CASSIRLDLGNEQFF.

This CDR3 is CASSRTSGQVMVQETQYF. CDR3 sequence (DNA): TGTGCCAGCAGTCGGACTAGCGGGCAGGTCATGGTCCAAGAGACCCAGTACTTC. V is TRBV6-1 and J is TRBJ2-5, with 11 bases matching TRBD2. The germline gives CDR1 MNHNS, CDR2 SASEGT. V was clipped by 5 bases and J by 1 base; unmatched bases: 12. This CDR3 is 18 amino acids long.

This chain connects TRBV10-3 to TRBJ2-7, with a possible D match to TRBD1 (6 bases). The V and J ends lost 7 bases and 0 bases respectively, with 13 bases between them. The germline gives CDR1 ENHRY, CDR2 SYGVKD. CDR3 length equals 14 residues. The CDR3 here is CAITATGSSYEQYF. DNA for the CDR3: TGTGCCATCACCGCTACAGGGAGCTCCTACGAGCAGTACTTC.

This clonotype has more than one count but fewer than ten. The rearrangement joins TRBV10-3 to TRBJ2-3; no clear D gene. There are 13 residues in the CDR3. Germline V gene sequence: CDR1 ENHRY, CDR2 SYGVKD. Trimming took off 4 bases at V and 1 base at J, with 6 bases between the two ends. CDR3 bases: TGTGCCATCAGTGTTGACCGCACAGATACGCAGTATTTT. As protein: CAISVDRTDTQYF.

The V and J genes are TRBV20-1 and TRBJ2-5; 7 positions match TRBD2. V was pared by 5 bases and J by 2 bases, with 11 bases of the junction left unmatched. Per the germline V gene, CDR1 is DFQATT and CDR2 is SNEGSKA (reference sequence). CDR3 length: 15 residues. The CDR3 DNA is TGCAGTGCTCGTCCTCCGCGGGGGACTCAAGAGACCCAGTACTTC. Its translation is CSARPPRGTQETQYF.

The chain combines TRBV27 with TRBJ1-2, with D unclear. Germline values: CDR1 MNHEY, CDR2 SMNVEV (reference sequence). This CDR3 region has 15 residues. The germline V and J ends were trimmed by 3 bases and 3 bases, with 14 bases remaining between them. As DNA, the CDR3 is TGTGCCAGCAGTTTCGCCGATGGGAAGTACTATGGCTACACCTTC. Its translation is CASSFADGKYYGYTF.

This clonotype has a count of ten or more. The rearrangement uses TRBV13 and TRBJ2-7, with TRBD1 matching 8 bases. Losses at the gene ends were 8 bases for V and 2 bases for J; bases not matched to a gene: 11. CDR1 and CDR2 from the germline V gene are PRHDT and FYEKMQ (reference sequence). The CDR3 is 15 residues long. CDR3 sequence: CASSNRTGTPYEQYF. The CDR3 DNA sequence: TGTGCCAGCTCTAACCGGACAGGGACCCCCTACGAGCAGTACTTC.

This clonotype was seen at least ten times. The chain recombines TRBV12-3 or TRBV12-4 with TRBJ2-5, with TRBD1 identical over 9 bases. Trimming at V came to 5 bases and at J to 6 bases, leaving 1 base not matched to a gene. The CDR3 contains 12 residues. CDR3 bases: TGTGCCAGCAGTGGACAGGGGAAGACCCAGTACTTC. This sequence encodes CASSGQGKTQYF.

In this sample, this clonotype turned up a few times. The chain uses TRBV6-1 and TRBJ2-1; 7 nucleotides agree with TRBD2. This CDR3 is 14 amino acids long. J lost 1 base, V lost 7 bases, and 4 bases had no gene match. CDR1 MNHNS and CDR2 SASEGT come from the germline V gene. In nucleotides, the CDR3 is TGTGCCAGCACGGTGGGAGGGTCCTACAATGAGCAGTTCTTC. Translation: CASTVGGSYNEQFF.

This clonotype was counted only a few times. The rearrangement uses TRBV20-1 and TRBJ2-7; 9 bases are shared with TRBD1. Germline V gene lookup returns CDR1 DFQATT and CDR2 SNEGSKA (reference sequence). The V gene end was trimmed by 2 bases and the J gene end by 5 bases; junction bases not matched to a gene: 10. The CDR3 runs to 15 residues. The CDR3 is CSARSGDRVRNEQYF. DNA for the CDR3: TGCAGTGCTAGATCCGGGGACAGGGTGAGGAACGAGCAGTACTTC.

The chain combines TRBV6-1 with TRBJ1-1; D may be TRBD1 (6 bases). V shed 6 bases and J shed 0 bases, with 11 bases lying between them. The CDR3 contains 14 residues. The germline V gene has CDR1 MNHNS and CDR2 SASEGT. The CDR3 DNA reads TGTGCCAGCAGGGTGACAGGACTGAACACTGAAGCTTTCTTT. This codes for CASRVTGLNTEAFF.

V and J are TRBV6-5 and TRBJ2-7; D is perhaps TRBD1 or TRBD2 (5 bases each). This CDR3 has 14 residues. CDR1 is MNHEY and CDR2 is SVGAGI in the germline V gene. The V end lost 4 bases, the J end lost 6 bases, and 16 bases lay between the germline ends. As DNA, the CDR3 is TGTGCCAGCAGTTCCCGGGACCCAGACCGCGAGCAGTACTTC. Protein product: CASSSRDPDREQYF.

This clonotype has a count of ten or more. The chain links TRBV6-5 to TRBJ2-1, with TRBD2 matching 9 bases. J gave up 3 bases and V 0 bases, and 6 bases lay outside the gene matches. Looked up from germline, CDR1 is MNHEY and CDR2 is SVGAGI. The CDR3 contains 17 residues. The CDR3 is CASSYSMPSGIYNEQFF. CDR3 sequence (DNA): TGTGCCAGCAGTTACTCGATGCCTAGCGGGATCTACAATGAGCAGTTCTTC.

Only a few counts were recorded for this clonotype. The rearrangement joins TRBV20-1 to TRBJ2-7; D remains ambiguous. V lost 4 bases and J lost 6, with 13 bases in between. The germline gives CDR1 DFQATT, CDR2 SNEGSKA (reference sequence). CDR3 length: 12 residues. DNA for the CDR3: TGCAGTGCTACCAAAACCTTTCTCGAGCAGTACTTC. Encoded protein: CSATKTFLEQYF.

A few counts support this clonotype. The genes are TRBV12-3 or TRBV12-4 and TRBJ2-7; 11 nucleotides agree with TRBD1. V lost 3 bases and J lost 3; bases outside the gene matches: 4. The CDR3 covers 15 residues. The CDR3 sequence is CASSFWDRGFYEQYF. CDR3 sequence (DNA): TGTGCCAGCAGTTTTTGGGACAGGGGGTTCTACGAGCAGTACTTC.

This clonotype appeared a single time. The V gene is TRBV7-8, the J gene TRBJ2-1; 9 bases map to TRBD1. The CDR3 covers 17 residues. The germline V gene has CDR1 SGHVS and CDR2 FQNEAQ. The J segment lost 6 bases and the V segment lost 5 bases, leaving 14 bases of the junction unmatched. The CDR3 loop is CASSPWTGDMEGNEQFF. The CDR3 bases are TGTGCCAGCAGCCCCTGGACAGGGGATATGGAGGGCAATGAGCAGTTCTTC. Variable domain in full (rest from reference TRBV7-8 and TRBJ2-1): GAGVSQSPRYKVAKRGQDVALRCDPISGHVSLFWYQQALGQGPEFLTYFQNEAQLDKSGLPSDRFFAERPEGSVSTLKIQRTQQEDSAVYLCASSPWTGDMEGNEQFFGPGTRLTVL.

This clonotype turned up a few times. This chain uses TRBV20-1 with TRBJ2-3; D may be TRBD2 (5 bases). CDR1 DFQATT and CDR2 SNEGSKA come from the germline V gene (reference sequence). The CDR3 consists of 13 residues. Trimming took off 4 bases at V and 4 bases at J, with 12 bases between the two ends. CDR3 DNA: TGCAGTGCTACCCGTATGGGAGCAGATACGCAGTATTTT. Protein: CSATRMGADTQYF.

V gene TRBV6-5 combines with J gene TRBJ1-4; 8 nucleotides align to TRBD1. Trimming cost V 1 base and J 8 bases; bases outside gene matches: 3. Germline V CDR1 and CDR2: MNHEY, SVGAGI. CDR3 length equals 14 residues. The CDR3 DNA is TGTGCCAGCAGTTACTGGCGGGACAGGGAAAAACTGTTTTTT. Protein sequence: CASSYWRDREKLFF.

This clonotype was detected only a few times. The gene calls are TRBV9 and TRBJ2-2; D possibly corresponds to TRBD1 (5 bases). With 3 bases removed from V and 3 bases from J, the gap between germline ends came to 9 bases. This CDR3 contains 14 residues. The germline V gene has CDR1 SGDLS and CDR2 YYNGEE. The CDR3 region has the DNA TGTGCCAGCAGCGCAGGGTTATACACCGGGGAGCTGTTTTTT. It specifies CASSAGLYTGELFF.

V gene TRBV29-1 combines with J gene TRBJ2-3; D possibly corresponds to TRBD1 (6 bases). Germline-derived CDR1 and CDR2 are SQVTM and ANQGSEA. This CDR3 has 13 residues. In nucleotides, the CDR3 is TGCACCGGACAGCTCCCTAGCACAGATACGCAGTATTTT. It is translated as CTGQLPSTDTQYF.

This clonotype was seen a few times. The chain couples TRBV5-1 to TRBJ2-5; 7 bases align to TRBD1. The CDR3 is 14 residues long. Trimming at V came to 4 bases and at J to 5 bases, leaving 8 bases not matched to a gene. Germline CDR1 SGHRS, CDR2 YFSETQ. The CDR3 DNA sequence: TGCGCCAGCAGCATGACGACAGGGTGGGAGACCCAGTACTTC. Translating gives CASSMTTGWETQYF.

This clonotype was seen only a few times. The chain has TRBV20-1 and TRBJ2-3, with unresolved D. From germline, CDR1 is DFQATT and CDR2 SNEGSKA (reference sequence). V lost 0 bases, J lost 13 bases, and 14 bases lay in between. There are 12 residues in the CDR3. This CDR3 reads CSARDRGRSEYF. For the CDR3, the DNA is TGCAGTGCTAGAGATCGAGGACGGTCGGAGTATTTT.

This clonotype occurred a few times. The chain is built from TRBV23-1 and TRBJ2-7, with 9 nucleotides matching TRBD2. TRBV23-1 is known as an ORF, though its function is uncertain. Trimming cost V 1 base and J 4 bases; bases outside gene matches: 5. CDR3 length: 15 amino acids. The CDR3 reads CASSQFQRGDYEQYF. In nucleotides, the CDR3 is TGCGCCAGCAGTCAATTCCAGCGGGGGGATTACGAGCAGTACTTC.

V gene TRBV7-9 combines with J gene TRBJ1-1; 7 nucleotides agree with TRBD1. The CDR3 length is 15 residues. V lost 6 bases and J lost 1; bases outside the gene matches: 8. Looked up from germline, CDR1 is SEHNR and CDR2 is FQNEAQ (reference sequence). DNA of the CDR3: TGTGCCAGCAGGCCTCAACAGGGGTCGAACACTGAAGCTTTCTTT. Translating gives CASRPQQGSNTEAFF.

V usage is TRBV12-3 or TRBV12-4 and J usage is TRBJ2-7, with no clear D. The ends were cut back, 6 bases at V and 3 bases at J, with 6 bases in the middle. The CDR3 spans 11 residues. The CDR3 bases are TGTGCCAGCAGGGGGTTCTACGAGCAGTACTTC. Amino acid sequence: CASRGFYEQYF.

The V and J genes are TRBV12-3 or TRBV12-4 and TRBJ2-3; 12 bases agree with TRBD2. CDR3 length: 15 residues. V shed 6 bases and J 4 bases; nucleotides not matched to a gene: 5. CDR3 loop: CASRPLAGGPDTQYF. CDR3 nucleotide sequence: TGTGCCAGCAGGCCACTAGCGGGGGGTCCAGATACGCAGTATTTT.

This clonotype came up a few times. The gene calls are TRBV12-3 or TRBV12-4 and TRBJ2-1; D not certain. V shed 3 bases and J shed 10 bases, with 10 bases lying between them. This CDR3 contains 12 residues. In DNA, the CDR3 is TGTGCCAGCAGTTTCGGCCTGGGGGAGCAGTTCTTC. It is translated as CASSFGLGEQFF.

This clonotype has at least ten counts. J is TRBJ2-1 and V is TRBV12-3 or TRBV12-4, with 11 bases aligning to TRBD2. J lost 5 bases, V lost 1 base, and 7 bases had no gene match. This CDR3 is 17 amino acids long. Written as DNA, the CDR3 is TGTGCCAGCAGTTTAGGGGTCGTAGCGGGAGGGGACAATGAGCAGTTCTTC. This gives the protein CASSLGVVAGGDNEQFF.

There are a few counts of this clonotype. The J gene is TRBJ2-7, the V gene TRBV5-1; D unclear. The CDR3 has 13 residues. Trimming pared 4 bases from V and 0 bases from J, leaving 8 bases between. Germline CDR1 and CDR2: SGHRS and YFSETQ. CDR3 protein: CASSVTTSYEQYF. The CDR3 DNA sequence: TGCGCCAGCAGCGTGACCACCTCCTACGAGCAGTACTTC. Drawing the rest from reference TRBV5-1 and TRBJ2-7, the complete variable domain is KAGVTQTPRYLIKTRGQQVTLSCSPISGHRSVSWYQQTPGQGLQFLFEYFSETQRNKGNFPGRFSGRQFSNSRSEMNVSTLELGDSALYLCASSVTTSYEQYFGPGTRLTVT.